The clone carrying this TCR beta chain has more than one count but fewer than ten. Assay: immunoSEQ multiplex PCR; the TCRdb copy retains only in-frame clones and omits some. The top ten hold around an eighth of the sample, which has 60,000 or so clones, over 90% seen once. The sample originates from a study of OX40 agonist ivuxolimab in advanced cancers. The germline gives CDR1 WSHSY, CDR2 SAAADI. Trimming shortened V by 3 bases and J by 1 base, and 3 bases separated the two germline ends. The CDR3 spans 12 residues. This receptor was taken from an adult with an advanced solid tumor such as melanoma, head and neck, liver or kidney cancer. The rearrangement links TRBV10-2 to TRBJ1-1; D remains ambiguous. The sequencing used CD4+ or CD8+ T cells sorted from blood, collected in a trial of the OX40 agonist ivuxolimab. The CDR3 protein is CASSDPNTEAFF. DNA for the CDR3: TGCGCCAGCAGTGACCCGAACACTGAAGCTTTCTTT.